This T cell receptor (beta chain) was found in a study of CD8 T cells in Susac syndrome. Reverse transcription of roughly 0.45 to 1 ug RNA used random hexamers. TCRdb analysed the immunoSEQ multiplex PCR reads with MiXCR anew, one entry per CDR3 protein. The sample records some 160,000 distinct CDR3 sequences, 85% to 95% being singletons. The CDR3 covers 16 residues. CDR1 is SGHVS, CDR2 FQNEAQ, per germline. V lost 4 bases to trimming and J lost 3 bases, with 13 bases between them. CD8+ and CD4+ T cells circulating in blood were sequenced for TCR beta. Patients having Susac syndrome satisfied recently defined diagnostic criteria for definite or probable disease.

The J gene is TRBJ2-6, the V gene TRBV7-8; tentatively, D is TRBD1 (6 bases). The origin of this receptor is a human donor with Susac syndrome. Sequences were obtained from CD4+ T cells from PBMCs. As DNA, the CDR3 is TGTGCCAGCAGCTCCCTGGACAGTAATGGGGCCAACGTCCTGACTTTC. Amino acids: CASSSLDSNGANVLTF.